The 24 T cell receptor beta chains in this list originate from one sample, sequenced in a study of early T cells in non-severe SARS-CoV-2 infection. TCRdb re-analysed the 5' RACE reads in MiXCR, keeping a single row per CDR3 protein. This table holds 86,000 or so distinct CDR3 sequences, roughly 13% found once. The sequencing sample was made of whole blood. All receptors come from an adult who was a healthcare worker with PCR-confirmed SARS-CoV-2 infection or an uninfected control (not recorded which).

V is TRBV2 and J is TRBJ2-7; TRBD2 is a possible D gene (6 bases). The V gene's germline CDR1 is SNHLY and CDR2 FYNNEI. CDR3 length equals 15 residues. Trimming pared 6 bases from V and 0 bases from J, leaving 15 bases between. The CDR3 nucleotides are TGTGCCAGCAGGAGAGGGGAGGCAAACTCCTACGAGCAGTACTTC. The encoded protein is CASRRGEANSYEQYF. The full variable domain, its missing parts supplied by reference TRBV2 and TRBJ2-7, is EPEVTQTPSHQVTQMGQEVILRCVPISNHLYFYWYRQILGQKVEFLVSFYNNEISEKSEIFDDQFSVERPDGSNFTLKIRSTKLEDSAMYFCASRRGEANSYEQYFGPGTRLTVT.

This sequence joins TRBV20-1 and TRBJ1-4; 10 nucleotides line up with TRBD1. Germline CDR1 and CDR2: DFQATT and SNEGSKA (reference sequence). The CDR3 has 15 amino acids. After removal of 0 bases from V and 8 bases from J, the junction contained 6 bases not matched to a gene. CDR3 bases: TGCAGTGCTAGAGAAGAGGGGACAGGGGACGAAAAACTGTTTTTT. It yields the protein CSAREEGTGDEKLFF.

This clonotype was detected ten times or more. Here the CDR3 reads CSVAGTGLSGANVLTF. The CDR3 DNA reads TGCAGCGTTGCGGGGACAGGGTTGTCTGGGGCCAACGTCCTGACTTTC. The chain uses TRBV29-1 and TRBJ2-6, with 9 bases fitting TRBD1. Germline values: CDR1 SQVTM, CDR2 ANQGSEA. V was pared by 4 bases and J by 1 base, with 5 bases of the junction left unmatched. This CDR3 region has 16 residues.

In its sample, this clonotype was seen a few times. The rearrangement joins TRBV14 to TRBJ2-1, with TRBD2 as a possible D gene (5 bases). Trimming removed 4 bases from V and 2 bases from J, with 6 bases in between. CDR1 is SGHDN, CDR2 FVKESK, per germline. The CDR3 is 13 residues long. CDR3 bases: TGTGCCAGCAGCCCGACTACCTACAATGAGCAGTTCTTC. Protein sequence: CASSPTTYNEQFF. Supplemented by reference TRBV14 and TRBJ2-1, the full variable domain reads EAGVTQFPSHSVIEKGQTVTLRCDPISGHDNLYWYRRVMGKEIKFLLHFVKESKQDESGMPNNRFLAERTGGTYSTLKVQPAELEDSGVYFCASSPTTYNEQFFGPGTRLTVL.

The gene calls are TRBV29-1 and TRBJ1-1, with D hard to call. CDR3 length equals 10 residues. The V and J ends lost 3 bases and 2 bases respectively, with 1 base between them. Germline CDR1 reads SQVTM; CDR2 reads ANQGSEA. The CDR3 DNA sequence: TGCAGCGTTGACAACACTGAAGCTTTCTTT. Translation gives CSVDNTEAFF.

There are many counts of this clonotype. The CDR3 region is CASSEGGVNYNEQFF. CDR3 coding DNA: TGTGCCAGCAGTGAAGGGGGCGTCAACTACAATGAGCAGTTCTTC. The chain has TRBV2 and TRBJ2-1; possibly TRBD1 for D (5 bases). The V end lost 1 base, the J end lost 3 bases, and 10 bases lay between the germline ends. The CDR3 extends over 15 amino acids. Germline CDR1 SNHLY, CDR2 FYNNEI.

This clonotype was detected a few times. This rearrangement joins TRBV6-2 or TRBV6-3 to TRBJ2-1; unclear D gene. With 4 bases removed from V and 5 bases from J, the gap between germline ends came to 6 bases. The CDR3 has 12 residues. Germline CDR1 MNHEY, CDR2 SVGEGT. CDR3 DNA sequence: TGTGCCAGCAGTTCCCCGAACAATGAGCAGTTCTTC. It yields the protein CASSSPNNEQFF.

The J gene is TRBJ2-7, the V gene TRBV7-8; D not certain. Trimming left V 1 base short and J 1 base short, with 8 bases between. Germline CDR1 SGHVS, CDR2 FQNEAQ. The CDR3 is made up of 14 amino acids. CDR3 DNA sequence: TGTGCCAGCAGCTTAGGGCTTAATTCCTACGAGCAGTACTTC. This sequence encodes CASSLGLNSYEQYF.

There are many counts of this clonotype. This rearrangement joins TRBV9 to TRBJ2-1, with D possibly being TRBD2 (6 bases). The CDR3 runs to 16 residues. Germline CDR1 and CDR2: SGDLS and YYNGEE. Trimming pared 0 bases from V and 0 bases from J, leaving 10 bases between. In DNA form, the CDR3 reads TGTGCCAGCAGCGTAGGCGTGGGAGGCTCCTACAATGAGCAGTTCTTC. Translating gives CASSVGVGGSYNEQFF.

The chain recombines TRBV19 with TRBJ1-5; weak D call: TRBD1 (5 bases). Trimming cost V 5 bases and J 3 bases, with 8 bases left between them. Germline V gene data show CDR1 as LNHDA and CDR2 as SQIVND (reference sequence). CDR3 length: 13 amino acids. CDR3 protein: CASSWGNNQPQHF. The CDR3 DNA reads as TGTGCCAGTAGTTGGGGGAACAATCAGCCCCAGCATTTT.

This clonotype was detected many times. The V gene is TRBV10-3, the J gene TRBJ2-4; the match to TRBD1 covers 9 bases. This CDR3 spans 13 amino acids. Trimming at V came to 8 bases and at J to 5 bases, leaving 4 bases not matched to a gene. CDR1 and CDR2 from the germline V gene are ENHRY and SYGVKD. The CDR3 reads CAIGRTGENIQYF. The CDR3, as DNA: TGTGCCATCGGGCGGACAGGGGAAAACATTCAGTACTTC.

The chain joins TRBV5-1 to TRBJ2-3; 7 bases match TRBD1. V was pared by 3 bases and J by 0 bases, with 10 bases of the junction left unmatched. The CDR3 runs to 17 residues. Germline loops: CDR1 SGHRS, CDR2 YFSETQ. CDR3 sequence (DNA): TGCGCCAGCAGCTCGGGACAGACATCATATAGCACAGATACGCAGTATTTT. Translation gives CASSSGQTSYSTDTQYF.

The chain uses TRBV7-2 and TRBJ2-2, with 10 bases aligning to TRBD1. Germline CDR1 SGHTA, CDR2 FQGNSA. The V gene end was trimmed by 4 bases and the J gene end by 4 bases; junction bases not matched to a gene: 0. The length of the CDR3 is 14 residues. The CDR3 spells CASSWTGGTGELFF. CDR3 sequence (DNA): TGTGCCAGCAGCTGGACAGGGGGCACCGGGGAGCTGTTTTTT.

The chain combines TRBV19 with TRBJ1-3, with D perhaps matching TRBD1 (5 bases). The germline gives CDR1 LNHDA, CDR2 SQIVND (reference sequence). V was cut by 5 bases and J by 0 bases, with 11 bases left in between. This CDR3 is 15 amino acids long. CDR3: CASSLGQFSGNTIYF. CDR3 bases: TGTGCCAGTAGTTTGGGGCAGTTCTCTGGAAACACCATATATTTT.

This clonotype was counted many times. The chain carries TRBV12-5 and TRBJ2-2; tentatively, D is TRBD1 or TRBD2 (5 bases each). The germline V gene has CDR1 LGHNT and CDR2 FRNRAP. The CDR3 totals 19 residues. The V gene lost 3 bases and the J gene lost 1 base, with 21 bases spanning the gap. CDR3 sequence: CASGFWDGWTWRNTGELFF. DNA of the CDR3: TGTGCTAGTGGTTTTTGGGACGGCTGGACCTGGAGGAACACCGGGGAGCTGTTTTTT.

The V and J genes are TRBV6-1 and TRBJ2-1; no definite D call. The germline CDR1 and CDR2 sequences are MNHNS and SASEGT. This CDR3 is built from 14 residues. The V and J ends lost 9 bases and 1 base respectively, with 13 bases between them. The CDR3 region has the DNA TGTGCCAGTACCACACAAGAGTCCTACAATGAGCAGTTCTTC. Its translation is CASTTQESYNEQFF.

This rearrangement joins TRBV7-6 to TRBJ1-1; D might be TRBD1 (6 bases). Germline-derived CDR1 and CDR2 are SGHVS and FNYEAQ. Trimming took 1 base from V and 0 from J, leaving 12 bases between them. CDR3 length equals 16 residues. CDR3 DNA sequence: TGTGCCAGCAGCTTAGAAGGGCGGGGGCTGAACACTGAAGCTTTCTTT. It codes for CASSLEGRGLNTEAFF.

This clonotype was observed a handful of times. V usage is TRBV28 and J usage is TRBJ2-4, with 8 bases fitting TRBD1. Germline V lookup: CDR1 MDHEN, CDR2 SYDVKM. J gave up 9 bases and V 4 bases, and 14 bases lay outside the gene matches. There are 16 residues in the CDR3. Here the CDR3 DNA reads TGTGCCAGCAGTTCGGCGGGGTTAACAGGGGGTGGCATTCAGTACTTC. Its translation: CASSSAGLTGGGIQYF.

V gene TRBV11-2 combines with J gene TRBJ2-3, with 7 bases lining up with TRBD2. The CDR3 totals 15 residues. The germline V gene has CDR1 SGHAT and CDR2 FQNNGV. Unmatched junction bases numbered 7, after V lost 2 bases and J lost 5 bases. Written as DNA, the CDR3 is TGTGCCAGCAGCTTATTTCGCGGGAGAGGAGATACGCAGTATTTT. This translates into CASSLFRGRGDTQYF.

This clonotype was seen ten or more times. This chain joins TRBV20-1 and TRBJ2-3; possibly TRBD1 for D (6 bases). Germline V gene lookup returns CDR1 DFQATT and CDR2 SNEGSKA (reference sequence). CDR3 size: 13 residues. The V gene lost 6 bases and the J gene lost 5 bases, with 15 bases spanning the gap. This CDR3 reads CSAPRTERDTQYF. The CDR3 nucleotides are TGCAGTGCCCCTCGGACAGAACGAGATACGCAGTATTTT.

This clonotype was counted between two and nine times. The chain uses TRBV11-2 and TRBJ1-1; 7 bases line up with TRBD1. Germline CDR1 and CDR2: SGHAT and FQNNGV. The length of the CDR3 is 14 residues. Trimming at V came to 4 bases and at J to 1 base, leaving 3 bases not matched to a gene. CDR3 nucleotide sequence: TGTGCCAGCAGCTCCTGGACAGGGAACACTGAAGCTTTCTTT. It is translated as CASSSWTGNTEAFF. Full variable domain (missing parts from reference TRBV11-2 and TRBJ1-1): EAGVAQSPRYKIIEKRQSVAFWCNPISGHATLYWYQQILGQGPKLLIQFQNNGVVDDSQLPKDRFSAERLKGVDSTLKIQPAKLEDSAVYLCASSSWTGNTEAFFGQGTRLTVV.

This clonotype was found a few times. CDR3 sequence: CASSLSGGPNQPQHF. In DNA form, the CDR3 reads TGTGCCAGCAGCCTAAGCGGAGGCCCGAATCAGCCCCAGCATTTT. The chain combines TRBV14 with TRBJ1-5, with D hard to call. Germline values: CDR1 SGHDN, CDR2 FVKESK. The germline V and J ends were trimmed by 4 bases and 4 bases, with 14 bases remaining between them. The length of the CDR3 is 15 residues.

This clonotype was observed many times. The chain recombines TRBV4-2 with TRBJ2-2; D might be TRBD2 (5 bases). The V and J ends lost 1 base and 0 bases respectively, with 12 bases between them. This CDR3 is built from 17 residues. The germline V gene encodes CDR1 LGHNA and CDR2 YNFKEQ. The CDR3 region has the DNA TGTGCCAGCAGCCAAGCGTCCGGGGTCGCGAACACCGGGGAGCTGTTTTTT. It yields the protein CASSQASGVANTGELFF.

The CDR3 loop reads CSVGRGDNEQFF. CDR3 nucleotides: TGCAGCGTTGGGAGGGGGGACAATGAGCAGTTCTTC. The chain joins TRBV29-1 to TRBJ2-1; either TRBD1 or TRBD2 may fit D (6 bases each). Looked up from germline, CDR1 is SQVTM and CDR2 is ANQGSEA. CDR3 length: 12 amino acids. Between the trimmed V and J ends, which lost 4 bases and 5 bases, there was a span of 9 bases.